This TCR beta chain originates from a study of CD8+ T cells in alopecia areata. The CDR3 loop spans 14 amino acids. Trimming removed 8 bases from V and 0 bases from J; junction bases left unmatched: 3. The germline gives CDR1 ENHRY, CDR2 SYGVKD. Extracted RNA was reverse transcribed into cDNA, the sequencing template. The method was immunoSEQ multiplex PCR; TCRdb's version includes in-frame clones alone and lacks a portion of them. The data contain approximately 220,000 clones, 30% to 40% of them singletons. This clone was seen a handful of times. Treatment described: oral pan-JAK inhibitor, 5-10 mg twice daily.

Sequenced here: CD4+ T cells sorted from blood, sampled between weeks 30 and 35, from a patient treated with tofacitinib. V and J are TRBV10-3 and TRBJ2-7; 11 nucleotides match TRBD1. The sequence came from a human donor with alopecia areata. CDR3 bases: TGTGCCATCGGGACAGGGGGATCCTCCTACGAGCAGTACTTC. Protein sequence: CAIGTGGSSYEQYF.